The entry below gives a single TCR beta chain sequence along with its context. These data are taken from a study of blood T cell repertoires in COVID-19. As for the study in general: The study drew acute and convalescent COVID-19 samples from the United States, Italy and Spain. T cells, B-cell-depleted T cells, or PBMCs provided the cDNA or gDNA that served as material.

V trimming: 2 bases; J trimming: 5 bases; junction bases outside the gene matches: 12. Germline V gene sequence: CDR1 SGHRS, CDR2 YFSETQ. There are 17 residues in the CDR3. Per the authors' pipeline: Estimates of nucleated cell counts were drawn from the amplification of reference gene primers. Using immunoSEQ multiplex PCR, the repertoire was profiled, and TCRdb retains in-frame clones only, with some absent. That table is the source of V, J and clone size, and D and trimming were worked out from the DNA. Among about 190,000 clones, around 85% were seen once, and the ten largest hold approximately 2.3%.

The chain has TRBV5-1 and TRBJ2-5; 10 bases are a match to TRBD2. The TCR comes from a man between 65 and 80 years old with active or convalescent COVID-19. The sample comprised peripheral blood. The CDR3 region is CASSFLSSAGGTETQYF. The CDR3 region has the DNA TGCGCCAGCAGCTTTCTCTCTTCAGCGGGGGGGACGGAGACCCAGTACTTC.